These 2 T cell receptor beta chains were all obtained from the same sample, sequenced in a study of T cell responses to AZD1222 COVID-19 vaccine. Data came from immunoSEQ multiplex PCR; TCRdb stores just in-frame clones and leaves some out. The sample consists of 130,000 to 150,000 clones, about 87% of them appearing once. Sample: peripheral blood, taken on day 0 of MenACWY control vaccination. The receptors shown here come from an adult in good health.

This chain links TRBV5-6 with TRBJ2-7, with 8 positions matching TRBD1. The CDR3 runs to 15 residues. Germline V lookup: CDR1 SGHDT, CDR2 YYEEEE. V was clipped by 4 bases and J by 3 bases; unmatched bases: 9. The CDR3 sequence is CASSLVGTGIYEQYF. The CDR3 DNA reads as TGTGCCAGCAGCCTTGTGGGGACAGGCATCTACGAGCAGTACTTC.

V and J are TRBV7-9 and TRBJ1-2; D might be TRBD1 (5 bases). This CDR3 contains 16 residues. The V gene lost 5 bases and the J gene lost 8 bases, with 24 bases spanning the gap. From germline, CDR1 is SEHNR and CDR2 FQNEAQ (reference sequence). In DNA, the CDR3 is TGTGCCAGCAGCCCCTCGCGGGGGGGGGAGACTAGAGGCTACACCTTC. It codes for CASSPSRGGETRGYTF.